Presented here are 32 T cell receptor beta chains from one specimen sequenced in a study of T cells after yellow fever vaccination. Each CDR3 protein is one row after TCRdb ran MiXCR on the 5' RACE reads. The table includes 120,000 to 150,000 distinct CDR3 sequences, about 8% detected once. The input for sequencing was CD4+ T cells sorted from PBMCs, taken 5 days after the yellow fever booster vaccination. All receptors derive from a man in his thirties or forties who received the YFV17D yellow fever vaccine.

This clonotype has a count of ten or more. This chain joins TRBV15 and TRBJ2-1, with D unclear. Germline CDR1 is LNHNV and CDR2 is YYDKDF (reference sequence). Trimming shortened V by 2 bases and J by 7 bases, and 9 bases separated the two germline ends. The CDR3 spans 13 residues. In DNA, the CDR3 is TGTGCCACCAGCAGATTACTCGAAAATGAGCAGTTCTTC. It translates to CATSRLLENEQFF.

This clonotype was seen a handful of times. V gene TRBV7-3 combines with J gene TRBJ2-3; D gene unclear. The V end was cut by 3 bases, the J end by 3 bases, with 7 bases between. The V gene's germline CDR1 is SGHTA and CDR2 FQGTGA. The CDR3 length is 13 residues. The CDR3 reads CASSFAVTDTQYF. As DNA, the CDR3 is TGTGCCAGCAGCTTTGCGGTGACAGATACGCAGTATTTT.

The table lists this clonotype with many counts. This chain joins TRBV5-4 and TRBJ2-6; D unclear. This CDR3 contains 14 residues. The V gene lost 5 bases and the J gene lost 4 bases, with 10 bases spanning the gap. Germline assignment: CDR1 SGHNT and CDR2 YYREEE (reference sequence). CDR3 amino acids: CASSSAGGANVLTF. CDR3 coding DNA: TGTGCCAGCAGTTCTGCAGGCGGGGCCAACGTCCTGACTTTC.

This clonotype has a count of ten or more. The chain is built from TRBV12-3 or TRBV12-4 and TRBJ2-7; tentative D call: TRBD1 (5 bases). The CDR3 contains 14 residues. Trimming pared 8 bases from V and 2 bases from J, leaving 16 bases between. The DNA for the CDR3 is TGTGCCAGCTCCCTTCAGAAGGGGCCCTACGAGCAGTACTTC. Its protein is CASSLQKGPYEQYF.

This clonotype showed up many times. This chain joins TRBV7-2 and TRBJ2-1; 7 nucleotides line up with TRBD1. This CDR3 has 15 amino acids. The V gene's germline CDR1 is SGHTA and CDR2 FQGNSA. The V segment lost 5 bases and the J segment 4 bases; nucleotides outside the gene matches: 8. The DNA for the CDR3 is TGTGCCAGCAGCAACCCGGGACAGTATTACAATGAGCAGTTCTTC. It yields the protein CASSNPGQYYNEQFF. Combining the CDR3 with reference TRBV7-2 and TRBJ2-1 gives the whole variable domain GAGVSQSPSNKVTEKGKDVELRCDPISGHTALYWYRQSLGQGLEFLIYFQGNSAPDKSGLPSDRFSAERTGGSVSTLTIQRTQQEDSAVYLCASSNPGQYYNEQFFGPGTRLTVL.

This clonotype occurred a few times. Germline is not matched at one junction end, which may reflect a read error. The CDR3 bases are TGTGCCTGCAGTTTAGAGGCGGGTTCGGCGGGCCGCACAGATACGCAGTATTTT. Encoded protein: CACSLEAGSAGRTDTQYF. This rearrangement joins TRBV2 to TRBJ2-3; a weak D match, TRBD2 (5 bases). The CDR3 is 18 amino acids. Germline V gene sequence: CDR1 SNHLY, CDR2 FYNNEI.

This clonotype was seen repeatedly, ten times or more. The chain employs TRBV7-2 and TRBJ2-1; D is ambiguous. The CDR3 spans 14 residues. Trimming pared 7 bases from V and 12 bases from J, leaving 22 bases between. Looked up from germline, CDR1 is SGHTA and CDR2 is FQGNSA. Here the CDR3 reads CASNSYGPQLAQFF. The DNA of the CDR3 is TGTGCCAGCAACTCCTATGGGCCCCAATTAGCGCAGTTCTTC.

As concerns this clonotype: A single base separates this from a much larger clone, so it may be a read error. The DNA for the CDR3 is TGCTGTGCTAGGCGGGCTAGCGGAGGCCCCACAGATACGCAGTATTTT. Protein product: CCARRASGGPTDTQYF. This rearrangement joins TRBV20-1 to TRBJ2-3; 7 bases line up with TRBD2. In germline, CDR1 is DFQATT, CDR2 SNEGSKA (reference sequence). The CDR3 is 16 amino acids.

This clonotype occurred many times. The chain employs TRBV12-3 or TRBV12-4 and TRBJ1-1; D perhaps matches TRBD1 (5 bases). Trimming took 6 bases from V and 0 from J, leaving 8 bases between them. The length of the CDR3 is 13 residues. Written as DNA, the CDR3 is TGTGCCAGCAGGGCAGGGCTGAACACTGAAGCTTTCTTT. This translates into CASRAGLNTEAFF.

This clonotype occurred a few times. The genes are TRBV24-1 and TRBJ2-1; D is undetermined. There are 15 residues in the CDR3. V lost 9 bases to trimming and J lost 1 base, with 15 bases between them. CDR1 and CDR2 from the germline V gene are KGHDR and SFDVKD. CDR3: CATGDPGRSYNEQFF. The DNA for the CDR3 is TGTGCCACCGGAGATCCGGGCCGTTCCTACAATGAGCAGTTCTTC.

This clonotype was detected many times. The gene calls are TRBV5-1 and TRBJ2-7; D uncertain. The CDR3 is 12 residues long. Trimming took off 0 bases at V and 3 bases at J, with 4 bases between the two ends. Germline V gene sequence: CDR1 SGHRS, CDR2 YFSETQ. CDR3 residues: CASSLDFYEQYF. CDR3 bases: TGCGCCAGCAGCTTGGATTTCTACGAGCAGTACTTC.

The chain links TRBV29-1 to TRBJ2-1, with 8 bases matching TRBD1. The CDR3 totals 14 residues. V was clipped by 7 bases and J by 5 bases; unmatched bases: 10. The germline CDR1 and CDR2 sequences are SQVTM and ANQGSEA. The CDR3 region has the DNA TGCAGCGCACAGGGGGTCCTTCGAAACAATGAGCAGTTCTTC. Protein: CSAQGVLRNNEQFF.

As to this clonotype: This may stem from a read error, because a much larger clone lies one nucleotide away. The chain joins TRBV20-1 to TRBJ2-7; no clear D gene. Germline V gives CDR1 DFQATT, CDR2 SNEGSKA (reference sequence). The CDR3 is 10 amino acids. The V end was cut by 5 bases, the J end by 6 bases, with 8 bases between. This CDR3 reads CSAGFSEQYF. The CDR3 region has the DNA TGCAGTGCTGGTTTCTCCGAGCAGTACTTC.

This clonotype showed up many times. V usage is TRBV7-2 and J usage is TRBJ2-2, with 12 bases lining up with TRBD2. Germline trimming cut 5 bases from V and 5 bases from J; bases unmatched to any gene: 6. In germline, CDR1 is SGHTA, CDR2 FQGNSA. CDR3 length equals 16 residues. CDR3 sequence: CASSGTSGLSTGELFF. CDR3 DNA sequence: TGTGCCAGCAGCGGGACTAGCGGGCTTAGTACCGGGGAGCTGTTTTTT.

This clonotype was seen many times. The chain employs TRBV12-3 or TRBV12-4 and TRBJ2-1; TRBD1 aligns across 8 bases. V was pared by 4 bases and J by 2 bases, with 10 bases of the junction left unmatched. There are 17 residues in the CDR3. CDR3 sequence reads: CASSYTGQGRPYNEQFF. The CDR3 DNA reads TGTGCCAGCAGTTACACCGGACAGGGAAGGCCCTACAATGAGCAGTTCTTC.

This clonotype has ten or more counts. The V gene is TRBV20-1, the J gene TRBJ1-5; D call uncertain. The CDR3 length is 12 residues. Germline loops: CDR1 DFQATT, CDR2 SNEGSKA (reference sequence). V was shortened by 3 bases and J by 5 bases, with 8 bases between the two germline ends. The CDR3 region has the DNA TGCAGTGCTAGGCTAGGTGATCAGCCCCAGCATTTT. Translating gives CSARLGDQPQHF.

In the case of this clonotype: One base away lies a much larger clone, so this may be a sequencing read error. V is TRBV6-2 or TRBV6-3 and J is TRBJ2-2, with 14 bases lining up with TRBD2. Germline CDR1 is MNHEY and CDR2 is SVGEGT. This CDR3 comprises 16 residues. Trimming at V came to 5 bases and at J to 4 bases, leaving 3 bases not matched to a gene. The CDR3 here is CASSGLAGGSTGELFF. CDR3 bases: TGTGCCAGCAGTGGACTAGCGGGAGGCTCCACCGGGGAGCTGTTTTTT.

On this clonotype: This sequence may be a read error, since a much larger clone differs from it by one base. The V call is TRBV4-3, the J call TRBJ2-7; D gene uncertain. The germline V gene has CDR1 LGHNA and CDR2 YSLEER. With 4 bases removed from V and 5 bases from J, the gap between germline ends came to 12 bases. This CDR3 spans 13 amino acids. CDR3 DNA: TGCGCCAGCAGCCCCCACTCTGCCGACGAGCAGTACTTC. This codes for CASSPHSADEQYF.

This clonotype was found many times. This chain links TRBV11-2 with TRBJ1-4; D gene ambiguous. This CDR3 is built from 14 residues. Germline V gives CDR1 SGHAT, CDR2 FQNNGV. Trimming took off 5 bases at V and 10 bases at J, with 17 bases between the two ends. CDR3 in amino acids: CASSHYTDFGKLFF. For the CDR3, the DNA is TGTGCCAGCAGCCATTACACGGATTTTGGAAAACTGTTTTTT.

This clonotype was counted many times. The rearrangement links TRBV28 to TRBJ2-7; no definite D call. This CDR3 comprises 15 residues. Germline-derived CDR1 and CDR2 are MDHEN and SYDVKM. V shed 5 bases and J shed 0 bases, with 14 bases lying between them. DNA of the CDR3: TGTGCCAGCAGTCAGCTCATGAAGGGCTCCTACGAGCAGTACTTC. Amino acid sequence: CASSQLMKGSYEQYF.

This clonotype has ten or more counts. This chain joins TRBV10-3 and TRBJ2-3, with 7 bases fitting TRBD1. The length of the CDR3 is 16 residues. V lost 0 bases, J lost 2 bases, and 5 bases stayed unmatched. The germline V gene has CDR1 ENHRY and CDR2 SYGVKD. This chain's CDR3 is CAISESDRLYTDTQYF. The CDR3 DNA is TGTGCCATCAGTGAGTCGGACAGGCTCTACACAGATACGCAGTATTTT.

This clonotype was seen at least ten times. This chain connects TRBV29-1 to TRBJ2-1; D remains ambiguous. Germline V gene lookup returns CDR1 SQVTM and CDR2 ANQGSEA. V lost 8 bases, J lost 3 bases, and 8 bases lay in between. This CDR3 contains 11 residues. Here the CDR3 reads CSCAIYNEQFF. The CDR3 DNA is TGCAGCTGTGCCATCTACAATGAGCAGTTCTTC.

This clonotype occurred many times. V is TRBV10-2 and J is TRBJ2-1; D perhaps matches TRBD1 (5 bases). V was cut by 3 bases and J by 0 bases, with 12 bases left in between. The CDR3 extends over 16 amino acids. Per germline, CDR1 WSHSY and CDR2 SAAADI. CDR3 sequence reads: CASSEWGTSSYNEQFF. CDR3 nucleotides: TGCGCCAGCAGTGAATGGGGCACGAGCTCCTACAATGAGCAGTTCTTC.

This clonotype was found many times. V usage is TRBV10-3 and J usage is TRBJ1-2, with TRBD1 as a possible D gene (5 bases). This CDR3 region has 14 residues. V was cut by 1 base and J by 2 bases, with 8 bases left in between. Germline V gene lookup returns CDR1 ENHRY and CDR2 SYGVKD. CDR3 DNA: TGTGCCATCAGTGAGTTTCGGGGGAACTATGGCTACACCTTC. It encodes CAISEFRGNYGYTF.

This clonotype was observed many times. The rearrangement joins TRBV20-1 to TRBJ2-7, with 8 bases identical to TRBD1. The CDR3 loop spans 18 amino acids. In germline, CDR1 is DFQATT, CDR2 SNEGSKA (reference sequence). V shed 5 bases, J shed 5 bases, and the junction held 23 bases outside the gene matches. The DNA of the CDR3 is TGCAGTGCTTCTACCTCGGGACAGGCAAGTCCAGGTTATGACGAGCAGTACTTC. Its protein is CSASTSGQASPGYDEQYF.

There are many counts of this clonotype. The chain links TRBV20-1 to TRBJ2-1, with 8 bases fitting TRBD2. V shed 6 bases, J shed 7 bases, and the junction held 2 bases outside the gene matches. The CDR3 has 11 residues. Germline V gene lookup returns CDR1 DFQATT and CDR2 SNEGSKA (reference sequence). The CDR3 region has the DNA TGCAGTGCCGAGCGGGGGAATGAGCAGTTCTTC. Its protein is CSAERGNEQFF.

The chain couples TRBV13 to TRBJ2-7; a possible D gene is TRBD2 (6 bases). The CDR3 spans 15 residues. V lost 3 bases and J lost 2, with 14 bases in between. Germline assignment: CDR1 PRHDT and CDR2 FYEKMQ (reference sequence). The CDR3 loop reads CASSFISGETYEQYF. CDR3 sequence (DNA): TGTGCCAGCAGCTTTATATCGGGGGAAACCTACGAGCAGTACTTC.

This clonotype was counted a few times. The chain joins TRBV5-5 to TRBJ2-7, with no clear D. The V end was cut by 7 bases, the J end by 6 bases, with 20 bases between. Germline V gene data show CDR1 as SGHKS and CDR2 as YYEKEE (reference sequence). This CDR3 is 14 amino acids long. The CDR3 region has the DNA TGTGCCAGCGGTACGGACGTGGTCTTTGGCGAGCAGTACTTC. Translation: CASGTDVVFGEQYF.

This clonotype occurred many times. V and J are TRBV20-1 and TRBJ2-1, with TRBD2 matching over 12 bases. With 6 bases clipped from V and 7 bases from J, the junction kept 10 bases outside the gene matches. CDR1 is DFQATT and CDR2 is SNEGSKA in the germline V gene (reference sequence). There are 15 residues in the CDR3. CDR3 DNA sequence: TGCAGTGCACCATCCGGGACTAGCGGGTTTAATGAGCAGTTCTTC. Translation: CSAPSGTSGFNEQFF.

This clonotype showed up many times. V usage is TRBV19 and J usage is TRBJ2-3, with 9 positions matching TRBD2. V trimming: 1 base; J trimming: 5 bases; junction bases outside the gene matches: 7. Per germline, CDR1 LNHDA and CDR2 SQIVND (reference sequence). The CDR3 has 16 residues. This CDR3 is CASSIVIAGAVDTQYF. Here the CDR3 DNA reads TGTGCCAGTAGTATAGTGATAGCGGGAGCTGTAGATACGCAGTATTTT.

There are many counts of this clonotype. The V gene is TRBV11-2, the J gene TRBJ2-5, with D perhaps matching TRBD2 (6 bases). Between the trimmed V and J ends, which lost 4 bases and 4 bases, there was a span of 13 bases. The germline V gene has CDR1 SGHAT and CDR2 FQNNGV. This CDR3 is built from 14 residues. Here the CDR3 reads CASSSGVGGETQYF. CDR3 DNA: TGTGCCAGCAGCTCCGGGGTCGGGGGAGAGACCCAGTACTTC.

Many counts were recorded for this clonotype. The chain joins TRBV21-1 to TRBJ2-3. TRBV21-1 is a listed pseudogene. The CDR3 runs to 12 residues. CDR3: CASSKDSDTQYF. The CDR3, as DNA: TGTGCCAGCAGCAAAGATTCAGATACGCAGTATTTT.